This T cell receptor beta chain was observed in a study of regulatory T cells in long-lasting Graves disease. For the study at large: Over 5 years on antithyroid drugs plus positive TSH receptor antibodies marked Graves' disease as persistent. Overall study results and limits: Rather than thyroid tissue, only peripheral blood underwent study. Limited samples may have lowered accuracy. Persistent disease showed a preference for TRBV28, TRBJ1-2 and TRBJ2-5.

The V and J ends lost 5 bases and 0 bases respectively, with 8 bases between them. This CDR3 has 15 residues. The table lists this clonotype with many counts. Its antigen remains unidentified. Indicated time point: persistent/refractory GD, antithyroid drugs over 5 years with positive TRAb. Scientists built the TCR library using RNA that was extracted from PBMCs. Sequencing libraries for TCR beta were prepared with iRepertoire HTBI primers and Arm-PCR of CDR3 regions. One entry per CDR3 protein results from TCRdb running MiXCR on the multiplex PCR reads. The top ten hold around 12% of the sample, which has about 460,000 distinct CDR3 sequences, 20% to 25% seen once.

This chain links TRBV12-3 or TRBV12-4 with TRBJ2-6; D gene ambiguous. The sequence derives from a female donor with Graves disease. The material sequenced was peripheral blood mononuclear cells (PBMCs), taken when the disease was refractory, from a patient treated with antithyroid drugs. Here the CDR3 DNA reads TGTGCCAGCAGTGATCGCTCCTCTGGGGCCAACGTCCTGACTTTC. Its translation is CASSDRSSGANVLTF.